The text below deals with one T cell receptor (beta chain). This sample was taken from a study of blood T cell repertoires in COVID-19. Study summary: Donors in the United States, Italy and Spain gave samples during acute or convalescent COVID-19.

The CDR3 length is 11 residues. The V and J ends lost 3 bases and 6 bases respectively, with 3 bases between them. Germline V gives CDR1 LGHDT, CDR2 YNNKEL (reference sequence). TCRdb's copy holds only in-frame clones and misses some; the assay was immunoSEQ multiplex PCR. The profile shows more than 90,000 clones, around 76% of them singletons. This receptor was identified in a man older than 75 with acute or convalescent COVID-19. Sequenced: peripheral blood. The rearrangement links TRBV3-1 (or the pseudogene TRBV3-2) to TRBJ2-1, with D unclear. The CDR3 spells CASSHINEQFF. CDR3 DNA sequence: TGTGCCAGCAGCCACATCAATGAGCAGTTCTTC.